This TCR beta chain was recorded in a study of blood T cell repertoires in COVID-19 (TCRdb year 2020). Study-wide context: Samples covering the acute and convalescent phases of COVID-19 were provided by collaborators in the United States, Italy and Spain. The prospective study material was composed of cDNA or gDNA derived from T cells, B-cell-depleted T cells, or PBMCs. A de-identified subject ID, COVID-19 status, age in years and sex were almost always included in the sample metadata. Samples came from the ongoing ImmuneRACE study (first 160 participants) plus 1,254 subjects from 6 global collaborators. The repertoires were released in a freely available public database meant as a resource for research on the immune response to SARS-CoV-2. The dataset comprised deeply sampled blood TCRbeta repertoires from subjects exposed to, actively infected with, or recovered from COVID-19. Where available, HLA class I and class II types were taken from metadata supplied by the sample provider and were not determined by assay-based typing. What the research found in general, with its limitations: How much clinical and demographic metadata was included differed by source and by participant, and the metadata was provided uncurated.

Comments on this clone: Its antigen target is currently unknown. No base quality values were provided; no much bigger clone lies one nucleotide off.

TCRbeta CDR3 regions were amplified from genomic DNA by means of the immunoSEQ Assay, a bias-controlled multiplex PCR. In the source study's methods: Within the assay, amplification of reference gene primers was used to estimate how many nucleated cells each sample contained. Sequence reads were collapsed and filtered to measure the absolute abundance of every unique TCRbeta CDR3 rearrangement. For each sample, productive Simpson clonality was calculated by taking the square root of Simpson's diversity index across productive rearrangements. This is the immuneACCESS table as TCRdb keeps it, with only in-frame sequences that have V and J called. A part of the clones is gone; compared with another copy, unresolved V genes explain less than half, and the rest is unexplained. V, J and clone size reflect that table, while D and trimming were determined from the DNA. The sample includes 160,000 or so clones, with approximately 88% observed a single time. About 1.6% of the sample rests with the top ten.

The collaborating institutions used their own protocols to collect whole blood in K2EDTA tubes. Collaborator samples were shipped for TCRbeta analysis as frozen whole blood, isolated PBMCs, or DNA extracted from either sample type. Per the germline V gene, SGDLS is the CDR1 and YYNGEE is the CDR2. From cysteine to phenylalanine, the CDR3 is 15 amino acids long. The sequence is cut down to CDR3 DNA, 45 bases in frame from base 1. V is pared back by 4 bases and J by 0 bases, with 13 bases lying between the germline termini. Sequenced sample: peripheral blood. The chain is made from TRBV9 and TRBJ1-1; tentative D gene TRBD1, with 6 bases matching. The receptor was isolated from a woman aged 45-65 years with acute or convalescent COVID-19. The CDR3 amino acid sequence is: CASSQQGMVNTEAFF. DNA sequence: TGTGCCAGCAGCCAACAGGGAATGGTGAACACTGAAGCTTTCTTT.